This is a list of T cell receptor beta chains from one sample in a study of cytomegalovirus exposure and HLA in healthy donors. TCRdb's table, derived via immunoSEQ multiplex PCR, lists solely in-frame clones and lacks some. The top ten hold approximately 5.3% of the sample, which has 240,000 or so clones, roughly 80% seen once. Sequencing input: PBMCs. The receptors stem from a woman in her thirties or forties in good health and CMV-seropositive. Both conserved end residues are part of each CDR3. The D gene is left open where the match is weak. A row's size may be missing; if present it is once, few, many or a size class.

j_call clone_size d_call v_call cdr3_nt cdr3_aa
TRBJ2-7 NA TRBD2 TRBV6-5 TGTGCCAGCAGTTTATCCGGGACTAGCGCCGTCGAGCAGTACTTC CASSLSGTSAVEQYF
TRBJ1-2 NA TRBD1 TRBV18 TGTGCCAGCTCAACGTACTCCGGGACAGGCACTGGCTACACCTTC CASSTYSGTGTGYTF
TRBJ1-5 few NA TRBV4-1 TGCGCCAGCAGCCAAGCCAGGCTTAGCAATCAGCCCCAGCATTTT CASSQARLSNQPQHF
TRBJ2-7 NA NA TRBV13 TGTGCCAGCAGCTTATTCCGTTCCTACGAGCAGTACTTC CASSLFRSYEQYF
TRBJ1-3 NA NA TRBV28 TGTGCCAGCAGTTTGGTCACGGGGACTGGAAACACCATATATTTT CASSLVTGTGNTIYF
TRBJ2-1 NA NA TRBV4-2 TGTGCCAGCAGCCCCCTTGAGGGGGAGGGCCGTCCCGTATCGGTGTTCTTC CASSPLEGEGRPVSVFF
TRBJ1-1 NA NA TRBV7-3 TGTGCCAGCAGCTTAAACGCCGGAGAGAACACTGAAGCTTTCTTT CASSLNAGENTEAFF
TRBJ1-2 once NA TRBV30 TGTGCCTGGAGTAGAGGGTTCAATGGCTACACCTTC CAWSRGFNGYTF
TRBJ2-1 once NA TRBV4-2 TGTGCCAGCAGCCCCCGGGAGACTATAGTCAGCTTTGAGCAGTTCTTC CASSPRETIVSFEQFF
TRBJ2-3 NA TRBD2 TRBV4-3 TGCGCCAGCAGCCAAGAGGGGGGGGACACAGATACGCAGTATTTT CASSQEGGDTDTQYF
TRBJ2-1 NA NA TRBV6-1 TGTGCCAGCAGGTCGGGCGGGATTTGGGATGAGCAGTTCTTC CASRSGGIWDEQFF
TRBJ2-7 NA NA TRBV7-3 TGTGCCAGCAGCCCCCCTGGACCGCAGGGAGAGCAGTACTTC CASSPPGPQGEQYF
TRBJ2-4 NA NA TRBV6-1 TGTGCCAGCAGTGAAGAGGGGGAAGGGCCGGTGAACACACAGTACTTC CASSEEGEGPVNTQYF
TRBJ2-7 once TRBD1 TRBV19 TGTGCCAGTAGTATCGGACAGGGCGACTACGAGCAGTACTTC CASSIGQGDYEQYF
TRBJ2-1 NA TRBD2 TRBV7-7 TGTGCCAGCAGCCCTAGCGGGGGGAAAAACAATGAGCAGTTCTTC CASSPSGGKNNEQFF
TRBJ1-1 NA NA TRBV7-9 TGTGCCAGCAGCTTAAGTCGGACTGAAGCTTTCTTT CASSLSRTEAFF
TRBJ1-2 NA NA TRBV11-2 TGTGCCAGCAGCCCAGGCAGGGGCTATGGCTACACCTTC CASSPGRGYGYTF
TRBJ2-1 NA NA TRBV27 TGTGCCAGCAGTTTTTCTGCGGGGGCCGGGGACAATGAGCAGTTCTTC CASSFSAGAGDNEQFF
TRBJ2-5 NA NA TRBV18 TGTGCCAGCTCACCACCGTACGGGGTAGAGACCCAGTACTTC CASSPPYGVETQYF
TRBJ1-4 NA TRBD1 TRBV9 TGTGCCAGCAGCTCCCGGACAGGGGGCGAAAAACTGTTTTTT CASSSRTGGEKLFF
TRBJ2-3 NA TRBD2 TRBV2 TGTGCCAGCAGTGAGGTGGGAGGGCACTCAGATACGCAGTATTTT CASSEVGGHSDTQYF
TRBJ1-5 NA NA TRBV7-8 TGTGCCAGCAGCTTAGGACGGGCTAACAGGGAGAGTCAGCCCCAGCATTTT CASSLGRANRESQPQHF
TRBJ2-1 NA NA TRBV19 TGTGCCAGTAACGTTCAGGGTCTGGATGAGCAGTTCTTC CASNVQGLDEQFF
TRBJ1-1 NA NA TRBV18 TGTGCCAGCTCACCAGTCGGCGGAATGAACACTGAAGCTTTCTTT CASSPVGGMNTEAFF
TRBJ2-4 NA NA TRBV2 TGTGCCAGCAGTCCCCTCGCGGTAGCCAAAAACATTCAGTACTTC CASSPLAVAKNIQYF
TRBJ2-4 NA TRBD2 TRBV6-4 TGTGCCAGCAGTGAGACTAGCGGGGCAAAAAACATTCAGTACTTC CASSETSGAKNIQYF
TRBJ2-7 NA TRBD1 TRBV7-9 TGTGCCAGCAGCCCCCGGACAGGGGTCGACGAGCAGTACTTC CASSPRTGVDEQYF
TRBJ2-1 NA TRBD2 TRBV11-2 TGTGCCAGCAGCCCATTCGGACTAGCGGGAGCCCCCTACAATGAGCAGTTCTTC CASSPFGLAGAPYNEQFF
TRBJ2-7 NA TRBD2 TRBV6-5 TGTGCCAGCCGGGGGGGGATCTCCTACGAGCAGTACTTC CASRGGISYEQYF
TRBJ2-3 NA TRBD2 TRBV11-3 TGTGCCAGCAGCTCAGCGGGAGGCATAGATACGCAGTATTTT CASSSAGGIDTQYF
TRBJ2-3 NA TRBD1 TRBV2 TGTGCCAGCAGTAAGGACAGGGGTACAGATACGCAGTATTTT CASSKDRGTDTQYF
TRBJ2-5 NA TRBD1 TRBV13 TGTGCCAGCAGCAAAGACAGGGGGGTTTTGGAGACCCAGTACTTC CASSKDRGVLETQYF
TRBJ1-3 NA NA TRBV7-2 TGTGCCAGCAGCTTAGCACAGGGAGGAAACACCATATATTTT CASSLAQGGNTIYF
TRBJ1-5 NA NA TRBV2 TGTGCCAGCAGTGAAGCTGGATTCGGAGTCGAGCCCCAGCATTTT CASSEAGFGVEPQHF
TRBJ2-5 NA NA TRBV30 TGTGCCTGGAGTCGTCAGGGTCAGTGGGAGACCCAGTACTTC CAWSRQGQWETQYF
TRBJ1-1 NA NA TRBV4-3 TGCGCCAGCAGCCAAACTCTAACAAGACAGATGAACACTGAAGCTTTCTTT CASSQTLTRQMNTEAFF
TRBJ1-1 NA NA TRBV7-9 TGTGCCAGCAGCTTGGGGGGGGCCACTGAAGCTTTCTTT CASSLGGATEAFF
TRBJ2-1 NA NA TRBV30 TGTGCCTGGAGTGTAGTCGCGGAACCACTTAGTGAGCAGTTCTTC CAWSVVAEPLSEQFF
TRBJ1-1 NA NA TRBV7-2 TGTGCCAGCAGCGCGGGGCCCGGCGGCACTGAAGCTTTCTTT CASSAGPGGTEAFF
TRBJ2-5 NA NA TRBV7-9 TGTGCCAGCAGCTTACAGCTGACATCCAGGAGGGAGACCCAGTACTTC CASSLQLTSRRETQYF
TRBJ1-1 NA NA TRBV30 TGTGCCTGGAACTGGGGGGGACGGATCACTGAAGCTTTCTTT CAWNWGGRITEAFF
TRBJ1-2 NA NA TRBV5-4 TGTGCCAGCAGCTTGGATGACACCTTCTACACCTTC CASSLDDTFYTF
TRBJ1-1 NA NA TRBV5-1 TGCGCCAGCAGCCCCGGTTCGAACAGAAACACTGAAGCTTTCTTT CASSPGSNRNTEAFF
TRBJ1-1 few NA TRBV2 TGTGCCAGCAGTGAGCAGGTGAACACTGAAGCTTTCTTT CASSEQVNTEAFF
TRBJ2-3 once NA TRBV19 TGTGCCAGTAGTACGACACCTTTAAGCACAGATACGCAGTATTTT CASSTTPLSTDTQYF
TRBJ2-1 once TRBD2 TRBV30 TGTGCCTGGAGTGCTAGCGGGAGCGGTTACAATGAGCAGTTCTTC CAWSASGSGYNEQFF
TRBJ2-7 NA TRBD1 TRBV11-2 TGTGCCAGCAGACGCGCCGGGACAGGGGGTTATGGCGAGCAGTACTTC CASRRAGTGGYGEQYF
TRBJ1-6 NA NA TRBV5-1 TGCGCCAGCAAGGAGGGATCCTACCTCTCCCATAATTCACCCCTCCACTTT CASKEGSYLSHNSPLHF
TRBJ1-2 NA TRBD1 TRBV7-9 TGTGCCAGCAGCCCCGGGGACAGGGGACGCGGCTACACCTTC CASSPGDRGRGYTF
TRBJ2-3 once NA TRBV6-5 TGTGCCAGCAGTTACTCTTCCGGGGTCGCAGATACGCAGTATTTT CASSYSSGVADTQYF